This T cell receptor (beta chain) was sequenced during a study of shared clonotypes between healthy human individuals. Across the whole study: Researchers drew samples from a couple of women and three men aged 18 to 49.

Germline V lookup: CDR1 SGHRS, CDR2 YFSETQ. Trimming took 4 bases from V and 5 from J, leaving 13 bases between them. This CDR3 comprises 13 residues. Genomic DNA of unsorted samples came from tens of millions of PBMCs. The authors ran unsorted PBMC replicate PCRs on approximately 300 ng DNA, about 30,000 T cell genomes. Original processing methods: ImmunoSEQ output lacked quality scores and full-length reads, limiting matched filtering. Assay used: immunoSEQ multiplex PCR; TCRdb lists only in-frame clones, some missing. V and J calls and clone size are given by that table; D and trimming were obtained from the DNA. The sample lists roughly 500,000 clones; approximately 80% were seen once.

This receptor was taken from a middle-aged woman in good health. Some clones in this sample may be carry-over from other donors' samples. The sequencing input was PBMCs. The chain has TRBV5-1 and TRBJ2-7; D is undetermined. CDR3 protein: CASSHPGGNEQYF. The CDR3 DNA follows: TGCGCCAGCAGCCACCCGGGTGGGAACGAGCAGTACTTC.